A single T cell receptor beta chain is shown here with its context. The data stem from a study of blood T cell repertoires in COVID-19. The wider study: COVID-19 samples, acute and convalescent, were from the United States, Italy and Spain. Sources were T cells, B-cell-depleted T cells, or PBMCs; the material itself was cDNA or gDNA.

CDR1 is SGHNT, CDR2 YYREEE, per germline (reference sequence). V was pared by 4 bases and J by 0 bases, with 5 bases of the junction left unmatched. This CDR3 is built from 15 residues. Under the authors' procedure: Reference gene primer amplification yielded estimated nucleated cell counts. Assay used: immunoSEQ multiplex PCR; TCRdb lists only in-frame clones, some missing. The V and J calls and the clone size are those of that table, but D and trimming were determined from the DNA. The sample lists about half a million clones, 70% to 90% occurring once. The V and J genes are TRBV5-4 and TRBJ2-3, with 7 bases lining up with TRBD2. Sequenced input: peripheral blood. The sequence was collected from a human donor in a cohort sampled during active COVID-19. The DNA of the CDR3 is TGTGCCAGCAGCGCGGGACTATCGAGCACAGATACGCAGTATTTT. This encodes CASSAGLSSTDTQYF.